The 21 T cell receptor beta chains below were found in one sample sequenced in a study of beta chain features in type 1 diabetes (dated by TCRdb to 2016 to 2018). Paper-wide results and their limitations: In all four CD4+ subsets, TCRB CDR3 length was moderately but significantly shorter in type 1 diabetes patients.

The antigens for these receptors are not known. Library preparation was by the immunoSEQ multiplex PCR assay. The High Capacity cDNA Reverse Transcription Kit was used to reverse transcribe all of the isolated RNA, meaning that expressed TCRB transcripts were what got sequenced. The source is immuneACCESS, and TCRdb retained only in-frame sequences with V and J called. Part of the clones is not carried over; for the studies checked, unresolved V genes explain less than half of this, and the remainder is unexplained. The sample profile shows more than 120,000 clones; around an eighth of them were found once. Roughly 1.3% of the sample is taken by the ten largest. The sequenced sample consisted of central memory CD4+ T cells from blood. Receptors were obtained from a man aged 18 to 35 with type 1 diabetes.

This clone showed up many times. The V gene is TRBV6-1, the J gene TRBJ2-3; 7 nucleotides match TRBD2. Trimming cost V 0 bases and J 1 base; bases outside gene matches: 4. Germline assignment: CDR1 MNHNS and CDR2 SASEGT. The CDR3 covers 16 residues. The CDR3 loop reads CASSEASSGRTDTQYF. In nucleotides, the CDR3 is TGTGCCAGCAGTGAAGCAAGTAGCGGGCGCACAGATACGCAGTATTTT.

The chain employs TRBV6-5 and TRBJ1-1; D is unresolved. V lost 2 bases and J 3 bases, leaving 10 bases between the germline ends. The CDR3 consists of 14 residues. CDR1 is MNHEY and CDR2 is SVGAGI in the germline V gene. The CDR3 nucleotides read TGTGCCAGCAGTTACGGCAGGACTTACACTGAAGCTTTCTTT. This gives the protein CASSYGRTYTEAFF.

This clone came up a few times. The chain couples TRBV30 to TRBJ1-5, with TRBD1 matching over 8 bases. V was pared by 5 bases and J by 6 bases, with 6 bases of the junction left unmatched. The CDR3 extends over 13 amino acids. Germline V gene lookup returns CDR1 GTSNPN and CDR2 SVGIG (reference sequence). In nucleotides, the CDR3 is TGTGCCTGGTCGCGACAGGGGACTCAGCCCCAGCATTTT. It encodes CAWSRQGTQPQHF.

This chain joins TRBV30 and TRBJ1-2; the D gene is possibly TRBD1 (6 bases). The V end lost 5 bases, the J end lost 2 bases, and 12 bases lay between the germline ends. The CDR3 runs 13 residues. Germline values: CDR1 GTSNPN, CDR2 SVGIG (reference sequence). The CDR3 sequence is CAWGQQLNYGYTF. CDR3 DNA sequence: TGTGCCTGGGGACAGCAACTAAACTATGGCTACACCTTC.

The chain has TRBV30 and TRBJ2-7; D is possibly TRBD2 (5 bases). The germline V and J ends were trimmed by 8 bases and 1 base, with 12 bases remaining between them. CDR3 length: 12 amino acids. Germline V gene lookup returns CDR1 GTSNPN and CDR2 SVGIG (reference sequence). The CDR3 spells CALSRVSYEQYF. CDR3 DNA sequence: TGTGCCCTATCGCGGGTATCCTACGAGCAGTACTTC.

This clone was found a few times. The junction departs from the called germline gene at one end, perhaps through a read error. The genes are TRBV29-1 and TRBJ2-7; 10 nucleotides agree with TRBD1. Per the germline V gene, CDR1 is SQVTM and CDR2 is ANQGSEA. The CDR3 covers 12 residues. The CDR3 DNA is TGCAGCGTTGGGACAGGGGGGTCTTCCCTCGACTTC. Its translation is CSVGTGGSSLDF.

This clone came up many times. V is TRBV13 and J is TRBJ1-1; 10 nucleotides match TRBD1. The CDR3 spans 14 residues. The trim removed 5 bases at V and 8 bases at J, leaving 8 bases unmatched. CDR1 PRHDT and CDR2 FYEKMQ come from the germline V gene (reference sequence). DNA for the CDR3: TGTGCCAGCAGCAGGGACAGGGGATTTTTCGAAGCTTTCTTT. Its translation: CASSRDRGFFEAFF.

This clone occurred a few times. The chain links TRBV15 to TRBJ2-2, with D perhaps being TRBD1 or TRBD2 (5 bases each). The CDR3 totals 16 residues. Germline lookup yields CDR1 LNHNV and CDR2 YYDKDF (reference sequence). V was pared by 0 bases and J by 0 bases, with 8 bases between. CDR3 in amino acids: CATSRDGGTNTGELFF. CDR3 DNA: TGTGCCACCAGCAGAGATGGGGGTACGAACACCGGGGAGCTGTTTTTT.

This clone appeared a few times. The chain recombines TRBV18 with TRBJ1-6, with TRBD1 as a possible D gene (5 bases). Germline lookup yields CDR1 KGHSH and CDR2 LQKENI. The CDR3 is 16 amino acids. The germline V and J ends were trimmed by 2 bases and 8 bases, with 16 bases remaining between them. In nucleotides, the CDR3 is TGTGCCAGCTCACCAGTTATCGGGACGGCACATTCACCCCTCCACTTT. This translates into CASSPVIGTAHSPLHF. Based on the CDR3 plus reference TRBV18 and TRBJ1-6, the full variable domain is NAGVMQNPRHLVRRRGQEARLRCSPMKGHSHVYWYRQLPEEGLKFMVYLQKENIIDESGMPKERFSAEFPKEGPSILRIQQVVRGDSAAYFCASSPVIGTAHSPLHFGNGTRLTVT.

This clone has just a few counts. The chain is built from TRBV2 and TRBJ2-1, with D perhaps matching TRBD2 (5 bases). The V end was cut by 8 bases, the J end by 10 bases, with 18 bases between. The CDR3 has 13 residues. Germline assignment: CDR1 SNHLY and CDR2 FYNNEI. The CDR3 loop reads CASRFDLSGEQFF. Here the CDR3 DNA reads TGTGCCAGCCGCTTCGACCTCTCGGGAGAGCAGTTCTTC. Together with reference TRBV2 and TRBJ2-1, the CDR3 gives the full variable domain: EPEVTQTPSHQVTQMGQEVILRCVPISNHLYFYWYRQILGQKVEFLVSFYNNEISEKSEIFDDQFSVERPDGSNFTLKIRSTKLEDSAMYFCASRFDLSGEQFFGPGTRLTVL.

J is TRBJ2-3 and V is TRBV5-1; TRBD1 might be the D (7 bases). Trimming stripped 0 bases from V and 4 bases from J, with 12 bases between. Germline lookup yields CDR1 SGHRS and CDR2 YFSETQ. The CDR3 is 15 amino acids. CDR3 region: CASSLAQGGSDTQYF. DNA of the CDR3: TGCGCCAGCAGCTTGGCCCAGGGGGGTTCAGATACGCAGTATTTT. Supplemented by reference TRBV5-1 and TRBJ2-3, the full variable domain reads KAGVTQTPRYLIKTRGQQVTLSCSPISGHRSVSWYQQTPGQGLQFLFEYFSETQRNKGNFPGRFSGRQFSNSRSEMNVSTLELGDSALYLCASSLAQGGSDTQYFGPGTRLTVL.

This clone appeared a few times. The chain recombines TRBV30 with TRBJ2-3; the match to TRBD2 covers 11 bases. In germline, CDR1 is GTSNPN, CDR2 SVGIG (reference sequence). J gave up 2 bases and V 8 bases, and 6 bases lay outside the gene matches. The CDR3 contains 14 residues. CDR3 coding DNA: TGTGCCCGAGGGACTAGCGGCCTCACAGATACGCAGTATTTT. The encoded protein is CARGTSGLTDTQYF.

The chain uses TRBV30 and TRBJ1-5, with 7 bases identical to TRBD1. Trimming took 2 bases from V and 5 from J; bases not matched to a gene: 3. The CDR3 totals 13 residues. In germline, CDR1 is GTSNPN, CDR2 SVGIG (reference sequence). CDR3 protein: CAWSRQGDQPQHF. The CDR3 DNA follows: TGTGCCTGGAGTCGGCAGGGGGATCAGCCCCAGCATTTT. Filled out from reference TRBV30 and TRBJ1-5, the complete variable domain reads SQTIHQWPATLVQPVGSPLSLECTVEGTSNPNLYWYRQAAGRGLQLLFYSVGIGQISSEVPQNLSASRPQDRQFILSSKKLLLSDSGFYLCAWSRQGDQPQHFGDGTRLSIL.

This clone was detected many times. This chain links TRBV13 with TRBJ2-5; 11 bases fit TRBD2. The ends lost 4 bases at V and 5 bases at J; junction bases unmatched: 6. CDR1 and CDR2 from the germline V gene are PRHDT and FYEKMQ (reference sequence). This CDR3 spans 15 amino acids. CDR3 coding DNA: TGTGCCAGCAGCTCGACTAGCGGGGTAGGGGAGACCCAGTACTTC. This codes for CASSSTSGVGETQYF.

This clone has more than one count but fewer than ten. This chain connects TRBV25-1 to TRBJ1-1; D may be TRBD1 (5 bases). Trimming took off 5 bases at V and 5 bases at J, with 12 bases between the two ends. The germline V gene has CDR1 MGHDK and CDR2 SYGVNS. The CDR3 runs 13 residues. The CDR3, as DNA: TGTGCCAGCAGTCATGGGGGAGGGACTGAAGCTTTCTTT. Its protein product is CASSHGGGTEAFF.

V and J are TRBV28 and TRBJ2-6; TRBD1 aligns across 8 bases. Germline lookup yields CDR1 MDHEN and CDR2 SYDVKM. The V gene end was trimmed by 6 bases and the J gene end by 0 bases; junction bases not matched to a gene: 4. The CDR3 consists of 16 residues. The chain's CDR3 is CASSLTGGSGANVLTF. CDR3 bases: TGTGCCAGCAGCCTTACAGGGGGCTCTGGGGCCAACGTCCTGACTTTC.

The chain links TRBV5-1 to TRBJ2-1; possibly TRBD2 for D (5 bases). The CDR3 has 17 residues. Germline-derived CDR1 and CDR2 are SGHRS and YFSETQ. V dropped 5 bases and J dropped 0 bases, with 18 bases sitting between them. CDR3 sequence reads: CASSPRNPGGSYNEQFF. DNA for the CDR3: TGCGCCAGCAGTCCCCGTAATCCAGGAGGCTCCTACAATGAGCAGTTCTTC.

This clone was detected only a few times. The chain links TRBV7-6 to TRBJ2-5; 10 bases are shared with TRBD1. Germline loops: CDR1 SGHVS, CDR2 FNYEAQ. The CDR3 has 16 residues. The V gene end was trimmed by 4 bases and the J gene end by 1 base; junction bases not matched to a gene: 6. This CDR3 reads CASSSRDRGVQETQYF. Written as DNA, the CDR3 is TGTGCCAGCAGCTCCCGGGACAGGGGAGTCCAAGAGACCCAGTACTTC.

This clone has just a few counts. V usage is TRBV9 and J usage is TRBJ2-2; perhaps TRBD2 as D (6 bases). V was trimmed by 3 bases and J by 3 bases, leaving 15 bases between them. The CDR3 is 16 amino acids. Germline values: CDR1 SGDLS, CDR2 YYNGEE. Written as DNA, the CDR3 is TGTGCCAGCAGCGACCTGCGGGGAGGAGACACCGGGGAGCTGTTTTTT. Amino acids: CASSDLRGGDTGELFF.

This chain uses TRBV6-5 with TRBJ1-2, with D unclear. This CDR3 comprises 14 residues. Germline V gives CDR1 MNHEY, CDR2 SVGAGI. V was shortened by 5 bases and J by 8 bases, with 18 bases between the two germline ends. The CDR3 loop reads CASSPFTKTGGYTF. CDR3 nucleotide sequence: TGTGCCAGCAGTCCCTTTACGAAGACTGGGGGCTACACCTTC.

A note on this clone: The identical CDR3 is also encoded by other nucleotide sequences in the sample. The chain uses TRBV29-1 and TRBJ2-3, with D hard to call. Trimming took off 1 base at V and 2 bases at J, with 7 bases between the two ends. The CDR3 covers 13 residues. Germline V lookup: CDR1 SQVTM, CDR2 ANQGSEA. The CDR3 coding sequence is TGCAGCGTTGAAGGACACTCCACAGATACGCAGTATTTT. Its protein product is CSVEGHSTDTQYF.